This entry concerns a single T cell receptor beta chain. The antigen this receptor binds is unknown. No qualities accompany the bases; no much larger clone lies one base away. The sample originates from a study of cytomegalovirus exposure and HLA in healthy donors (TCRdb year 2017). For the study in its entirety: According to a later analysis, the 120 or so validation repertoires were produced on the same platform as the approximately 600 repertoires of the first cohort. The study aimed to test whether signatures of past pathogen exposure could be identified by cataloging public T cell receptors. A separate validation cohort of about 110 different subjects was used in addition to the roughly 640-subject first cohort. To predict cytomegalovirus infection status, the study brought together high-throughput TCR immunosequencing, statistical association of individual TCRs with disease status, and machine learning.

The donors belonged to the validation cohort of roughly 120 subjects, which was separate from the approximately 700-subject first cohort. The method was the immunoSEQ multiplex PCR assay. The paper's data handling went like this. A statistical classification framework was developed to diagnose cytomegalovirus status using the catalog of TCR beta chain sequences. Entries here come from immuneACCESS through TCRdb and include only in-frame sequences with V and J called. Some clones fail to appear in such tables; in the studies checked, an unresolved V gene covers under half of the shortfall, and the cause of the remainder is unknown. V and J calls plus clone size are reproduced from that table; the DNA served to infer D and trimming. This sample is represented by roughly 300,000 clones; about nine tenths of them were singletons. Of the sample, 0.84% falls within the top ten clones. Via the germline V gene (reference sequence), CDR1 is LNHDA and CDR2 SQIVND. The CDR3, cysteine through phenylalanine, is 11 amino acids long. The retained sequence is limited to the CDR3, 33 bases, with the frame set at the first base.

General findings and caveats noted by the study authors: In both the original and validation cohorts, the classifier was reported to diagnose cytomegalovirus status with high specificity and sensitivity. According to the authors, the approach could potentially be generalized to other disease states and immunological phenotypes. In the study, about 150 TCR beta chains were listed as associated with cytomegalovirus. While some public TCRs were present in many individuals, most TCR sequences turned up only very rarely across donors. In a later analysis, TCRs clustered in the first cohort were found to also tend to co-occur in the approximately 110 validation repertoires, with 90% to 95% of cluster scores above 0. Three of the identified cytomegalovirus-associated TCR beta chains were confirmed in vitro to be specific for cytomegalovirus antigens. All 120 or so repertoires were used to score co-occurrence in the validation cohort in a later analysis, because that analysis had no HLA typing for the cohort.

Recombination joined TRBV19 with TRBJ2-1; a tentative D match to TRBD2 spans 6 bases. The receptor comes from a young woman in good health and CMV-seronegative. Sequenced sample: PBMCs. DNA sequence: TGTGCGGCGGGATCGTACAATGAGCAGTTCTTC. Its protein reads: CAAGSYNEQFF. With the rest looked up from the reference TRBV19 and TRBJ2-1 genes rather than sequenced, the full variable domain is DGGITQSPKYLFRKEGQNVTLSCEQNLNHDAMYWYRQDPGQGLRLIYYSQIVNDFQKGDIAEGYSVSREKKESFPLTVTSAQKNPTAFYLCAAGSYNEQFFGPGTRLTVL.